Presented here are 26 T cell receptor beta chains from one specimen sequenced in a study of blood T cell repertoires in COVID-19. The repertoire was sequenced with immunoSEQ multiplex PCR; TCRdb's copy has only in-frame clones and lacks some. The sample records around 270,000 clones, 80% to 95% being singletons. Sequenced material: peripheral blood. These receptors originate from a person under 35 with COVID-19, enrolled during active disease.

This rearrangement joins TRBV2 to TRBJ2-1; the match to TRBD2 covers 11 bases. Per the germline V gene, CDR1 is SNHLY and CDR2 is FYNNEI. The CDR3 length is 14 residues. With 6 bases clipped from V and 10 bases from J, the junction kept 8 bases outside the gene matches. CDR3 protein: CASRRLAGSLEQFF. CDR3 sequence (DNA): TGTGCCAGCAGACGACTAGCGGGATCTCTCGAGCAGTTCTTC.

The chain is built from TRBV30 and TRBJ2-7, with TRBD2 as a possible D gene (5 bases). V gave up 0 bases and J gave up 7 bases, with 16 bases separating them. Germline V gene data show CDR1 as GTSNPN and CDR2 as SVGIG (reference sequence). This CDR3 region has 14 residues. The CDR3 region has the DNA TGTGCCTGGAGTGTACTAGACGGGGTTGGGGAGCAGTACTTC. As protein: CAWSVLDGVGEQYF.

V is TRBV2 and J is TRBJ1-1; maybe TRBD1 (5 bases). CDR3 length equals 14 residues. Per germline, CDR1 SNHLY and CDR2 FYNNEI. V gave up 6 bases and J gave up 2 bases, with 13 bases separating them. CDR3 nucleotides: TGTGCCAGCAGGGAGGGACGGTTAAACACTGAAGCTTTCTTT. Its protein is CASREGRLNTEAFF.

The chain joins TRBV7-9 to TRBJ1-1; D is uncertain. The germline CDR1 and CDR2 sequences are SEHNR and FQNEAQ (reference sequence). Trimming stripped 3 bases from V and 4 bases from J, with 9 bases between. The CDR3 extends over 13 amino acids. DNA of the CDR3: TGTGCCAGCAGCTTCCAGGTGGGCACTGAAGCTTTCTTT. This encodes CASSFQVGTEAFF.

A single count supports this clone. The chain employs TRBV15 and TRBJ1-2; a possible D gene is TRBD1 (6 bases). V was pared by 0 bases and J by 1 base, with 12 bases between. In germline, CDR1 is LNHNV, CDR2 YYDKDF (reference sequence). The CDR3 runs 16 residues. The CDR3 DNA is TGTGCCACCAGCAGAGAGTTTACAGGGATTAACTATGGCTACACCTTC. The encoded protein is CATSREFTGINYGYTF.

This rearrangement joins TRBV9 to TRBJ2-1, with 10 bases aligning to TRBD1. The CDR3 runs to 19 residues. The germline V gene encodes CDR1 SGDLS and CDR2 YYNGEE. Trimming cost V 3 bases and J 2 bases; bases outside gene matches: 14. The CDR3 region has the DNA TGTGCCAGCAGCGCGGGACAGGGGAGGGGTAGCGGTCCCTACAATGAGCAGTTCTTC. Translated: CASSAGQGRGSGPYNEQFF.

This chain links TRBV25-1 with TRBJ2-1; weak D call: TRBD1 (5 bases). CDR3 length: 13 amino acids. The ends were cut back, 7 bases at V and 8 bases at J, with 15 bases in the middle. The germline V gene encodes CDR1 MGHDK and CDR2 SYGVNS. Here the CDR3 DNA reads TGTGCCAGCACCCACCTCAGCAGGGATGAGCAGTTCTTC. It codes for CASTHLSRDEQFF.

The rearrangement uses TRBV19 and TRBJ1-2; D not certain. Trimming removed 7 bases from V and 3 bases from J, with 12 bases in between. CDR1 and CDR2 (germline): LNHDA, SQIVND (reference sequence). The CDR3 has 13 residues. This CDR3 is CASNRVDYYGYTF. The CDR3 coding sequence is TGTGCCAGTAATCGAGTGGACTACTATGGCTACACCTTC.

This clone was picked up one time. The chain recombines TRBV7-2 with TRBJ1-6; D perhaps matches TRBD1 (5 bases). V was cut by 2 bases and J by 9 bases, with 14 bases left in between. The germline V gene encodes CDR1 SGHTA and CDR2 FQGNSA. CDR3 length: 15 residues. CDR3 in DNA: TGTGCCAGCAGCTTAACGGGACTCGGTGGTTCACCCCTCCACTTT. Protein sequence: CASSLTGLGGSPLHF.

The CDR3 reads CASSLVTGGVNEQYF. The CDR3 DNA sequence: TGTGCCAGCAGCTTAGTAACAGGGGGCGTCAACGAGCAGTACTTC. V is TRBV7-2 and J is TRBJ2-7; 9 bases are shared with TRBD1. Trimming cost V 1 base and J 5 bases; bases outside gene matches: 6. The CDR3 totals 15 residues. Per the germline V gene, CDR1 is SGHTA and CDR2 is FQGNSA.

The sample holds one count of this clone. In DNA form, the CDR3 reads TGTGCCAGTAGTAATGTCCCCAGGGGCGCTTACAATGAGCAGTTCTTC. Amino acid sequence: CASSNVPRGAYNEQFF. This rearrangement joins TRBV19 to TRBJ2-1; possibly TRBD1 for D (6 bases). Germline V gives CDR1 LNHDA, CDR2 SQIVND (reference sequence). There are 16 residues in the CDR3. The V and J ends lost 4 bases and 4 bases respectively, with 17 bases between them.

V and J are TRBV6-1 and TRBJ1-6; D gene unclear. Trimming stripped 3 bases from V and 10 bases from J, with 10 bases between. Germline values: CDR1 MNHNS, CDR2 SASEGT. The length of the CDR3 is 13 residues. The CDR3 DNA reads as TGTGCCAGCAGTGAGGACGGCGGGTCACCCCTCCACTTT. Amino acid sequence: CASSEDGGSPLHF.

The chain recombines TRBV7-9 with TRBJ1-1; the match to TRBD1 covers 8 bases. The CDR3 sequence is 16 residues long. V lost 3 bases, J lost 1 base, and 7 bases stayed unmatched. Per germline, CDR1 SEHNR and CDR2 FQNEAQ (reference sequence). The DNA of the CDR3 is TGTGCCAGCAGCTTTGGGCCAGGGGGCGAGAACACTGAAGCTTTCTTT. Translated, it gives CASSFGPGGENTEAFF.

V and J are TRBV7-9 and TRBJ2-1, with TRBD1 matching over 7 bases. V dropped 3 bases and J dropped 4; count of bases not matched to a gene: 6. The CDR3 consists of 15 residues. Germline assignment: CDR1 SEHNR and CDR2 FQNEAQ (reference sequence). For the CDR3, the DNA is TGTGCCAGCAGCTTTAACAGGGGCTATTACAATGAGCAGTTCTTC. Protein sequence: CASSFNRGYYNEQFF.

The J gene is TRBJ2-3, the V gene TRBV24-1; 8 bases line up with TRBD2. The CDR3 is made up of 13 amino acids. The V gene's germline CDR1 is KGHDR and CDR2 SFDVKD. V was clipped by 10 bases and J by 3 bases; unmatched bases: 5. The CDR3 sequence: CATQREWTDTQYF. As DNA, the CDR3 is TGTGCCACACAGCGGGAGTGGACAGATACGCAGTATTTT.

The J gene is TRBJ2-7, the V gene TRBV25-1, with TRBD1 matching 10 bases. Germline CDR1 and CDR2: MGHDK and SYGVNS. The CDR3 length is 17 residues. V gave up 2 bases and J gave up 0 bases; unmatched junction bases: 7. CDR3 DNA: TGTGCCAGCAGTGAAGGGAGACAGGGGGCGAGCTCCTACGAGCAGTACTTC. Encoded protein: CASSEGRQGASSYEQYF.

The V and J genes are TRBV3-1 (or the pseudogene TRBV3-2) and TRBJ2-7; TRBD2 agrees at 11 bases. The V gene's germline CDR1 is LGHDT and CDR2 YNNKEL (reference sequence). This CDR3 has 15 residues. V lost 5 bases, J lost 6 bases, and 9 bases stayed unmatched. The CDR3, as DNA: TGTGCCAGCAGCGGACTACTAGCGGGAGTCTCCGAGCAGTACTTC. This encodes CASSGLLAGVSEQYF.

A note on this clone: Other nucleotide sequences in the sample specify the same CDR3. The CDR3 region has the DNA TGTGCCAGCAGTTTGCGGGGGAACACTGAAGCTTTCTTT. It encodes CASSLRGNTEAFF. The J gene is TRBJ1-1, the V gene TRBV28; no reliable D call. V lost 3 bases, J lost 1 base, and 6 bases lay in between. This CDR3 has 13 amino acids. CDR1 MDHEN and CDR2 SYDVKM come from the germline V gene.

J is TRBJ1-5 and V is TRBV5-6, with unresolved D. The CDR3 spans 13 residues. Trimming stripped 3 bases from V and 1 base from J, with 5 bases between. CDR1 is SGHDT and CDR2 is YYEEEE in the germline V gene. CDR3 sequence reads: CASSSGSNQPQHF. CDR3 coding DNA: TGTGCCAGCAGCTCGGGAAGCAATCAGCCCCAGCATTTT.

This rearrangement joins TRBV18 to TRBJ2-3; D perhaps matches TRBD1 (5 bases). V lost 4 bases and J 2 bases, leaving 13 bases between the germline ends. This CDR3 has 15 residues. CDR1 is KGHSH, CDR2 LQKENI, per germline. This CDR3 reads CASSQGLGHTDTQYF. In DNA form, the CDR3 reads TGTGCCAGCTCACAGGGGCTTGGGCACACAGATACGCAGTATTTT.

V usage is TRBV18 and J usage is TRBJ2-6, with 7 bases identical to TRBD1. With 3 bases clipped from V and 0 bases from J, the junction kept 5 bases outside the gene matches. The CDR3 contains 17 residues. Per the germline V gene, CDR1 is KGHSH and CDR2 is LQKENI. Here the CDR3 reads CASSPGQFLSGANVLTF. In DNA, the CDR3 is TGTGCCAGCTCACCGGGACAGTTTCTCTCTGGGGCCAACGTCCTGACTTTC.

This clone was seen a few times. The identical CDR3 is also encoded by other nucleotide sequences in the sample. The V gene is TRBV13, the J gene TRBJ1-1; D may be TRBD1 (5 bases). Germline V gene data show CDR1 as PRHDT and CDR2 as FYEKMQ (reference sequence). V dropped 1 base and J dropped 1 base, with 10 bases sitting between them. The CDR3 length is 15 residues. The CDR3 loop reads CASSLAGGGNTEAFF. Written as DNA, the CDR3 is TGTGCCAGCAGCTTAGCTGGGGGGGGGAACACTGAAGCTTTCTTT.

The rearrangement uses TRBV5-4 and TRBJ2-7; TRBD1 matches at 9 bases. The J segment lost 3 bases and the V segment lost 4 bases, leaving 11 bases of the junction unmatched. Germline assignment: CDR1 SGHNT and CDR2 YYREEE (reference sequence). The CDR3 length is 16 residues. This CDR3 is CASSTPGTGNLYEQYF. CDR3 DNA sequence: TGTGCCAGCAGCACCCCTGGGACAGGGAATCTCTACGAGCAGTACTTC.

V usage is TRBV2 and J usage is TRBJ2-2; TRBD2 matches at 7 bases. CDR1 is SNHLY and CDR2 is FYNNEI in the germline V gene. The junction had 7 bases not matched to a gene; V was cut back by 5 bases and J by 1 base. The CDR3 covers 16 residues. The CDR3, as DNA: TGTGCCAGCAGTCCCGGGGGGTTATGGAACACCGGGGAGCTGTTTTTT. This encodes CASSPGGLWNTGELFF.

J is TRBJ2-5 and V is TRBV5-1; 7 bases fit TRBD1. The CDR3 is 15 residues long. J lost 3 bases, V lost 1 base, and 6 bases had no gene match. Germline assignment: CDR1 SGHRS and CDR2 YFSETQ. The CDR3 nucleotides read TGCGCCAGCAGCTTGCTGGACAGGCCTGAAGAGACCCAGTACTTC. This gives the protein CASSLLDRPEETQYF.

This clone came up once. CDR3 bases: TGTGCCAGCAGTGACTCAGGGCGGGTTCCCTACAATGAGCAGTTCTTC. As protein: CASSDSGRVPYNEQFF. The chain is built from TRBV6-4 and TRBJ2-1; the D gene is possibly TRBD2 (5 bases). Germline V lookup: CDR1 MRHNA, CDR2 SNTAGT. This CDR3 is built from 16 residues. The germline V and J ends were trimmed by 0 bases and 2 bases, with 11 bases remaining between them.